The entry that follows covers one T cell receptor (beta chain) sequence. This sample is drawn from a study of regulatory T cells in long-lasting Graves disease. Time point specified: persistent/refractory GD, antithyroid drugs over 5 years with positive TRAb. The authors made the TCR library using RNA they extracted from PBMCs. For TCR beta, libraries came from iRepertoire HTBI primers and Arm-PCR of CDR3 regions. TCRdb fed the multiplex PCR reads into MiXCR, producing one record per CDR3 protein. The repertoire consists of 350,000 to 450,000 distinct CDR3 sequences, with around 23% occurring once and the leading ten covering around 15%. There are 16 residues in the CDR3. V lost 1 base, J lost 10 bases, and 19 bases lay in between. CDR1 SEHNR and CDR2 FQNEAQ come from the germline V gene (reference sequence).

The starting material was peripheral blood mononuclear cells (PBMCs), obtained when the disease was refractory, from a patient treated with antithyroid drugs. The sequence was collected from a female donor with Graves disease. V gene TRBV7-9 combines with J gene TRBJ1-4; maybe TRBD1 (5 bases). The CDR3 DNA follows: TGTGCCAGCAGCTTAGATGAACCGGGGCCCAACGGAAAACTGTTTTTT. It is translated as CASSLDEPGPNGKLFF.